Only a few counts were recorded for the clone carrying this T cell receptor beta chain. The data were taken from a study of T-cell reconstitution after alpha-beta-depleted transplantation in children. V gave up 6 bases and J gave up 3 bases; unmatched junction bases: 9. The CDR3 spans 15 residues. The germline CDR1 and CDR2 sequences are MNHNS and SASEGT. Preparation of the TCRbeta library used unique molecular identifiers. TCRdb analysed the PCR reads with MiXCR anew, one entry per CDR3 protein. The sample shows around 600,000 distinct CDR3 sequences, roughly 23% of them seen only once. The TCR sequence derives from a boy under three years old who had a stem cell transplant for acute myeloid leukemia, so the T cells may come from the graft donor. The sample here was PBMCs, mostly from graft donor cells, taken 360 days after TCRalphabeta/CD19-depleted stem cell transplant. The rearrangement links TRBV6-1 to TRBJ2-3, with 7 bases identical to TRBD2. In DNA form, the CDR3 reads TGTGCCAGCAGGGCCCGGGCGGGGGTGACAGATACGCAGTATTTT. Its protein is CASRARAGVTDTQYF.